One sample yielded the 5 T cell receptor beta chains listed below, sequenced in a study of T cell repertoires in cytomegalovirus infection. These receptors have no identified antigens. TCRdb independently ran MiXCR on the reads; one entry per CDR3 protein. The sample lists about 78,000 distinct CDR3 sequences; about 37% were seen once. The sequencing here drew on CD8+ T cells from cultured PBMCs, taken from culture after CMV antigen stimulation. The receptor set was obtained from a human donor in good health (CMV status not recorded). Some clones in this sample may be carry-over from other donors' samples.

A few counts support this clonotype. The chain employs TRBV27 and TRBJ2-5; weak D call: TRBD2 (5 bases). CDR1 is MNHEY, CDR2 SMNVEV, per germline (reference sequence). The CDR3 spans 15 residues. Trimming removed 3 bases at V and 2 bases at J, with 13 bases between. The CDR3 loop reads CASSFSGLVQETQYF. CDR3 in DNA: TGTGCCAGCAGTTTCTCTGGACTTGTGCAAGAGACCCAGTACTTC.

A few counts support this clonotype. The chain joins TRBV7-6 to TRBJ2-1; TRBD1 is a possible D gene (5 bases). There are 13 residues in the CDR3. V dropped 5 bases and J dropped 13 bases, with 18 bases sitting between them. In germline, CDR1 is SGHVS, CDR2 FNYEAQ. CDR3 in DNA: TGTGCCAGCAGCCCTCCTTCGGACACGGTACAGTTCTTC. Residues: CASSPPSDTVQFF.

This sequence joins TRBV20-1 and TRBJ1-2, with TRBD1 as a possible D gene (5 bases). Trimming pared 5 bases from V and 4 bases from J, leaving 11 bases between. The germline V gene encodes CDR1 DFQATT and CDR2 SNEGSKA (reference sequence). This CDR3 region has 12 residues. The CDR3 protein is CSALTDGYGYTF. CDR3 sequence (DNA): TGCAGTGCTCTGACAGACGGCTATGGCTACACCTTC.

The table lists this clonotype with a few counts. This chain links TRBV6-5 with TRBJ2-3; D gene ambiguous. CDR1 and CDR2 from the germline V gene are MNHEY and SVGAGI. The CDR3 sequence is 15 residues long. Trimming removed 6 bases at V and 0 bases at J, with 13 bases between. For the CDR3, the DNA is TGTGCCAGCAGATCCCGGTGGGCAAGCACAGATACGCAGTATTTT. This encodes CASRSRWASTDTQYF.

The chain couples TRBV3-1 to TRBJ2-1; 9 bases map to TRBD2. With 8 bases clipped from V and 7 bases from J, the junction kept 6 bases outside the gene matches. This CDR3 is built from 13 residues. Germline V gene lookup returns CDR1 LGHDT and CDR2 YNNKEL (reference sequence). The CDR3 DNA follows: TGTGCCAGCGGCGGGGGGGCGTCTAATGAGCAGTTCTTC. It encodes CASGGGASNEQFF.